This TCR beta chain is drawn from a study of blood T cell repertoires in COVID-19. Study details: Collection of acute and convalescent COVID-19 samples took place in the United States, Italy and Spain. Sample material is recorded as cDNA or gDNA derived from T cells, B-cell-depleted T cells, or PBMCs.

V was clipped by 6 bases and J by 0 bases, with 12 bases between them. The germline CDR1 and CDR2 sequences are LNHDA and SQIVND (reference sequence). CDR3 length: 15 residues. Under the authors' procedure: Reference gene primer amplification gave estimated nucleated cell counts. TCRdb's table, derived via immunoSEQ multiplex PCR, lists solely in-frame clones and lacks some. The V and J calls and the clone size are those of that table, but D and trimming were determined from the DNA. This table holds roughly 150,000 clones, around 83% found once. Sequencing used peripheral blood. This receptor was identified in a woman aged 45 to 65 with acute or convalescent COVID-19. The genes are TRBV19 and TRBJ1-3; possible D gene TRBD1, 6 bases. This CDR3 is CASRKVQGSGNTIYF. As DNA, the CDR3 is TGTGCCAGTAGAAAAGTACAGGGCTCTGGAAACACCATATATTTT. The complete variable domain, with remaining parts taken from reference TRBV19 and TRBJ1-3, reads DGGITQSPKYLFRKEGQNVTLSCEQNLNHDAMYWYRQDPGQGLRLIYYSQIVNDFQKGDIAEGYSVSREKKESFPLTVTSAQKNPTAFYLCASRKVQGSGNTIYFGEGSWLTVV.